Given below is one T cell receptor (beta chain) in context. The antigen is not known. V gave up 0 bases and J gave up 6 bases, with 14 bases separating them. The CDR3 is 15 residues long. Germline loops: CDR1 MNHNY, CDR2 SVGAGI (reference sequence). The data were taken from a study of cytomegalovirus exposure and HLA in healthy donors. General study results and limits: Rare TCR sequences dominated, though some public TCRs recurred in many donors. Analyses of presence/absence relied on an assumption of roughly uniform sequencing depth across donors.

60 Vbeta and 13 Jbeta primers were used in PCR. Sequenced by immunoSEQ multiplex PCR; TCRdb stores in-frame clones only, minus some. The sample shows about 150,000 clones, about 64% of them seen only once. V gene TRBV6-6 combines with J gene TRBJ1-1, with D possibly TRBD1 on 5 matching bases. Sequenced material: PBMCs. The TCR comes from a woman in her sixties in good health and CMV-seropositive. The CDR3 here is CASSYSGGTLPEAFF. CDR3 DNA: TGTGCCAGCAGTTACTCAGGCGGGACCCTCCCTGAAGCTTTCTTT.